Below, 15 T cell receptor beta chains from the same sample are listed, as sequenced in a study of cytotoxic CD8 clonotypes in ibrutinib-treated CLL (dated by TCRdb to 2020 to 2022). Libraries were built with the immunoSEQ multiplex PCR assay. As stored in TCRdb, this immuneACCESS dataset retains in-frame rearrangements with V and J assigned. A fraction of the clones does not appear; measured against another copy, unresolved V genes explain less than half of the discrepancy, and the remainder lacks a known reason. Recorded for this sample are about 34,000 clones; 69% of them occurred a single time. Of the sample, about a quarter is held by the ten largest clones. The sample consisted of PBMCs, taken before ibrutinib treatment. These TCRs come from a human donor with chronic lymphocytic leukemia.

The V call is TRBV4-1, the J call TRBJ1-2; the D gene is possibly TRBD1 (5 bases). This CDR3 has 15 amino acids. CDR1 is MGHRA, CDR2 YSYEKL, per germline. V was trimmed by 1 base and J by 6 bases, leaving 15 bases between them. The CDR3 loop is CASSQAGTALDGYTF. The CDR3 nucleotides read TGCGCCAGCAGCCAAGCTGGGACGGCCCTCGATGGCTACACCTTC.

This sequence joins TRBV9 and TRBJ2-2; TRBD1 matches at 7 bases. CDR3 size: 16 residues. Germline CDR1 reads SGDLS; CDR2 reads YYNGEE. V lost 3 bases to trimming and J lost 7 bases; unmatched junction nucleotides: 12. CDR3 protein: CASSGGSTGVVGELFF. Written as DNA, the CDR3 is TGTGCCAGCAGCGGGGGATCAACAGGGGTGGTCGGGGAGCTGTTTTTT.

Within the sample, this clone is medium-sized. This sequence joins TRBV25-1 and TRBJ2-5; a weak D match, TRBD1 (5 bases). V was shortened by 3 bases and J by 4 bases, with 12 bases between the two germline ends. The CDR3 has 14 amino acids. CDR1 is MGHDK, CDR2 SYGVNS, per germline. This chain's CDR3 is CASSDREGVETQYF. CDR3 in DNA: TGTGCCAGCAGTGACAGGGAAGGGGTAGAGACCCAGTACTTC. The whole variable domain, remainder taken from reference TRBV25-1 and TRBJ2-5, is EADIYQTPRYLVIGTGKKITLECSQTMGHDKMYWYQQDPGMELHLIHYSYGVNSTEKGDLSSESTVSRIRTEHFPLTLESARPSHTSQYLCASSDREGVETQYFGPGTRLLVL.

This clone showed up just a few times. The chain uses TRBV10-3 and TRBJ2-7; D is possibly TRBD1 (5 bases). With 11 bases removed from V and 2 bases from J, the gap between germline ends came to 16 bases. Germline V gives CDR1 ENHRY, CDR2 SYGVKD. The CDR3 runs 13 residues. The chain's CDR3 is CAVRPQGTYEQYF. In DNA form, the CDR3 reads TGTGCCGTAAGGCCGCAGGGTACCTACGAGCAGTACTTC.

The chain employs TRBV15 and TRBJ2-3; TRBD1 aligns across 9 bases. With 5 bases clipped from V and 2 bases from J, the junction kept 8 bases outside the gene matches. CDR1 LNHNV and CDR2 YYDKDF come from the germline V gene (reference sequence). This CDR3 contains 16 residues. CDR3 residues: CATSDTGTGLTDTQYF. CDR3 in DNA: TGTGCCACCAGCGACACCGGGACAGGGCTCACAGATACGCAGTATTTT.

This chain connects TRBV30 to TRBJ2-6; a weak D match, TRBD1 (6 bases). V was pared by 4 bases and J by 0 bases, with 10 bases between. Germline assignment: CDR1 GTSNPN and CDR2 SVGIG (reference sequence). This CDR3 has 15 amino acids. CDR3 protein: CAWMLQGSGANVLTF. CDR3 coding DNA: TGTGCCTGGATGCTACAGGGCTCTGGGGCCAACGTCCTGACTTTC.

This chain uses TRBV6-1 with TRBJ2-5; D not resolved. CDR3 length: 16 amino acids. V was cut by 0 bases and J by 4 bases, with 15 bases left in between. CDR1 is MNHNS, CDR2 SASEGT, per germline. CDR3 sequence (DNA): TGTGCCAGCAGTGAAGCTGGCAGTGGGTACACAGAGACCCAGTACTTC. This gives the protein CASSEAGSGYTETQYF.

The V and J genes are TRBV9 and TRBJ2-7; 7 positions agree with TRBD1. CDR1 is SGDLS and CDR2 is YYNGEE in the germline V gene. The CDR3 runs 14 residues. Trimming at V came to 0 bases and at J to 6 bases, leaving 6 bases not matched to a gene. The CDR3 protein is CASSVEQGSSEQYF. CDR3 DNA sequence: TGTGCCAGCAGCGTAGAACAGGGGAGCTCCGAGCAGTACTTC.

The chain recombines TRBV6-5 with TRBJ1-1; 11 positions agree with TRBD1. The CDR3 contains 15 residues. Germline V lookup: CDR1 MNHEY, CDR2 SVGAGI. V lost 5 bases to trimming and J lost 4 bases; unmatched junction nucleotides: 6. CDR3 bases: TGTGCCAGCAGTAAAATCGGGACAGGGGGCACTGAAGCTTTCTTT. Translating it yields CASSKIGTGGTEAFF.

At least ten counts were recorded for this clone. The chain combines TRBV6-6 with TRBJ2-2; D not certain. V was shortened by 8 bases and J by 3 bases, with 7 bases between the two germline ends. The germline V gene has CDR1 MNHNY and CDR2 SVGAGI (reference sequence). The CDR3 is 12 amino acids. The CDR3 DNA reads TGTGCCAGCGAACACGACACCGGGGAGCTGTTTTTT. It specifies CASEHDTGELFF.

This chain connects TRBV9 to TRBJ2-3; the D call may be TRBD1 or TRBD2 (5 bases each). Trimming stripped 2 bases from V and 2 bases from J, with 12 bases between. Germline lookup yields CDR1 SGDLS and CDR2 YYNGEE. CDR3 length: 15 amino acids. The CDR3 region has the DNA TGTGCCAGCAGCGTCCGGGACCCCTCCACAGATACGCAGTATTTT. It specifies CASSVRDPSTDTQYF.

This clone was counted between two and nine times. The chain recombines TRBV11-3 with TRBJ1-3; D not certain. This CDR3 comprises 16 residues. CDR1 and CDR2 (germline): SGHNT, YENEEA. Trimming cost V 0 bases and J 0 bases, with 9 bases left between them. The CDR3 loop reads CASSLDSGNSGNTIYF. CDR3 sequence (DNA): TGTGCCAGCAGCTTAGATTCCGGAAACTCTGGAAACACCATATATTTT.

This chain links TRBV4-2 with TRBJ2-5; 13 bases match TRBD2. Germline CDR1 LGHNA, CDR2 YNFKEQ. The CDR3 contains 17 residues. The J segment lost 7 bases and the V segment lost 2 bases, leaving 10 bases of the junction unmatched. CDR3 coding DNA: TGTGCCAGCAGCCAACGGACTAGCGGGGGTGCCAGTGTGACCCAGTACTTC. Its protein is CASSQRTSGGASVTQYF.

The V and J genes are TRBV6-5 and TRBJ2-7; 8 bases fit TRBD1. Germline CDR1 MNHEY, CDR2 SVGAGI. Trimming took 2 bases from V and 3 from J; bases not matched to a gene: 3. This CDR3 spans 14 amino acids. The chain's CDR3 is CASSYRDRSYEQYF. CDR3 DNA sequence: TGTGCCAGCAGTTACCGGGACAGGAGCTACGAGCAGTACTTC.

The rearrangement uses TRBV28 and TRBJ2-7; D remains unclear. The CDR3 runs to 15 residues. Deletions cut 8 bases from V and 6 bases from J, with 23 bases between. Per germline, CDR1 MDHEN and CDR2 SYDVKM. This chain's CDR3 is CASGPGTPIFSEQYF. The CDR3 DNA sequence: TGTGCCAGCGGGCCGGGCACCCCCATCTTTAGCGAGCAGTACTTC.